This T cell receptor beta chain came from a study of blood T cell repertoires in COVID-19. Assay used: immunoSEQ multiplex PCR; TCRdb lists only in-frame clones, some missing. Among around 64,000 clones listed, around 86% were seen once. The source of this sequence is a human donor in a cohort sampled during active COVID-19. Material: peripheral blood.

The CDR3 bases are TGTGCCAGCAGCCGCACAGGTGACCGAGCCTCCTACGAGCAGTACTTC. It yields the protein CASSRTGDRASYEQYF. The V and J genes are TRBV5-8 and TRBJ2-7; possibly TRBD1 for D (5 bases). In germline, CDR1 is SGHTS, CDR2 YDEGEE. V shed 4 bases and J shed 0 bases, with 17 bases lying between them. CDR3 length: 16 residues.